This TCR beta chain appears in the sequencing data of a study of CD8 T cells in Susac syndrome. TCR beta sequencing covered blood CD8+ and CD4+ T cells. Random-hexamer reverse transcription was applied to 0.5 to 1 ug RNA. Across 54 Vbeta and 13 Jbeta, immunoSEQ multiplex PCR amplified TCR beta CDR3. In TCRdb, the immunoSEQ multiplex PCR reads were re-called with MiXCR into one record per CDR3 protein. The table has 150,000 or so distinct CDR3 sequences, 93% seen once. The sequencing sample was made of CD4+ T cells from PBMCs. The origin of this receptor is a human donor in good health.

In DNA, the CDR3 is TGTGCCAGCAGTCCAAACAGGGGGTGGACTGAAGCTTTCTTT. This encodes CASSPNRGWTEAFF. The genes are TRBV3-1 and TRBJ1-1, with 8 bases lining up with TRBD1. CDR3 length equals 14 residues. Trimming took 6 bases from V and 5 from J; bases not matched to a gene: 8. The germline V gene has CDR1 LGHDT and CDR2 YNNKEL (reference sequence).